The source of this TCR beta chain is a study of identical twins' blood T cells. About this clonotype: Its antigen is still unknown.

The V gene lost 3 bases and the J gene lost 12 bases, with 8 bases spanning the gap. Germline V gene lookup returns CDR1 SQVTM and CDR2 ANQGSEA. This CDR3 is 10 amino acids long. TCRdb analysed the 5' RACE reads with MiXCR anew, one entry per CDR3 protein. The sample contains hundreds of thousands of distinct CDR3 sequences, under 30% of which appear only once. General study points: Mainly, cloneset size products determined shared clonotypes, twins included. Top TCRbeta clonotypes were shared more with twin than unrelated donors. V gene usage reportedly matched far better within twin pairs than unrelated donors. Environmental influences on twin similarity could not be excluded.

This receptor was identified in a woman between 18 and 55 years old in good health. The sample taken for sequencing was PBMCs. The chain is built from TRBV29-1 and TRBJ1-4; D is ambiguous. The CDR3 DNA reads as TGCAGCGTTGAGATAGGTGAACTGTTTTTT. It encodes CSVEIGELFF. Full variable domain (outside the CDR3, taken from reference TRBV29-1 and TRBJ1-4): SAVISQKPSRDICQRGTSLTIQCQVDSQVTMMFWYRQQPGQSLTLIATANQGSEATYESGFVIDKFPISRPNLTFSTLTVSNMSPEDSSIYLCSVEIGELFFGSGTQLSVL.